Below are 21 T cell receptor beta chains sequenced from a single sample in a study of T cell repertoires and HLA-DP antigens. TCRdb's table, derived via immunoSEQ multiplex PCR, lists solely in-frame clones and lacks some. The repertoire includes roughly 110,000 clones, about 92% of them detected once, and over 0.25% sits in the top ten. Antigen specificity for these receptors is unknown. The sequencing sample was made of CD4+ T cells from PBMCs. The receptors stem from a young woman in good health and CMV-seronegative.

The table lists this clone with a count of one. The CDR3 DNA reads as TGCGCCAGCTGCCGGGACGTTTCCACCGGGGAGCTGTTTTTT. Translated, it gives CASCRDVSTGELFF. The chain links TRBV5-1 to TRBJ2-2; D possibly uses TRBD1 or TRBD2 (5 bases each). Trimming took off 7 bases at V and 4 bases at J, with 14 bases between the two ends. The CDR3 is 14 amino acids. The germline CDR1 and CDR2 sequences are SGHRS and YFSETQ.

CDR3 protein: CASSVAGLGTGSTGELFF. For the CDR3, the DNA is TGTGCCAGCAGCGTCGCCGGACTCGGGACAGGGAGCACCGGGGAGCTGTTTTTT. The rearrangement links TRBV9 to TRBJ2-2; the match to TRBD1 covers 9 bases. V was clipped by 2 bases and J by 4 bases; unmatched bases: 12. Looked up from germline, CDR1 is SGDLS and CDR2 is YYNGEE. This CDR3 region has 18 residues.

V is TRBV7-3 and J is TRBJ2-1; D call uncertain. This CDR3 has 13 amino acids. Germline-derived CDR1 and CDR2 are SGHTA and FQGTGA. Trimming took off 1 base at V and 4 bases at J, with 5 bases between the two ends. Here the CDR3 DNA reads TGTGCCAGCAGCTTAAGCACTTACAATGAGCAGTTCTTC. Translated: CASSLSTYNEQFF.

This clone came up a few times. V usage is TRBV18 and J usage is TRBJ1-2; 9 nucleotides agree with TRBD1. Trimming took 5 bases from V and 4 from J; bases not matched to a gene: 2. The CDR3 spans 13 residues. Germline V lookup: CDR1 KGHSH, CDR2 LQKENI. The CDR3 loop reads CASSSGQGYGYTF. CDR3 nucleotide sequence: TGTGCCAGCTCATCGGGACAGGGCTATGGCTACACCTTC.

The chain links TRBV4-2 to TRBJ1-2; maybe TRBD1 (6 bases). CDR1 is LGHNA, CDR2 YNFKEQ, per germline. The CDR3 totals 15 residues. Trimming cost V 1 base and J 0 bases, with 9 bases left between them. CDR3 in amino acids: CASSQGTDANYGYTF. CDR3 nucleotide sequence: TGTGCCAGCAGCCAAGGGACAGACGCTAACTATGGCTACACCTTC.

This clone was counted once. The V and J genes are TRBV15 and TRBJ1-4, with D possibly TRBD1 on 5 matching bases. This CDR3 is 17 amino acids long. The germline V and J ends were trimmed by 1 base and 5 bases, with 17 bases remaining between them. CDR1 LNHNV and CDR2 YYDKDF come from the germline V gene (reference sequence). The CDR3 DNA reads TGTGCCACCAGCAGAGGGAAAGGAATTGGGGGAAATGAAAAACTGTTTTTT. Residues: CATSRGKGIGGNEKLFF.

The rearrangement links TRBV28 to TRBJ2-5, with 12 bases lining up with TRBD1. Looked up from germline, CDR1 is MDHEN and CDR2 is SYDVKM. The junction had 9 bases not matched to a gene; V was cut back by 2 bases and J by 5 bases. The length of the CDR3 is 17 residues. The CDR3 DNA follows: TGTGCCAGCAGTTTACTGGGGGACAGGGGGCCTCGGGAGACCCAGTACTTC. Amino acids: CASSLLGDRGPRETQYF.

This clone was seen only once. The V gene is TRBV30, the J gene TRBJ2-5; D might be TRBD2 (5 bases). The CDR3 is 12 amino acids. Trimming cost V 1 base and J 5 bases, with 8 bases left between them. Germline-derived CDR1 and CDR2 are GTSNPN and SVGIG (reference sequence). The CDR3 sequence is CAWSGRWETQYF. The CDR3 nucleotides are TGTGCCTGGAGTGGGAGGTGGGAGACCCAGTACTTC.

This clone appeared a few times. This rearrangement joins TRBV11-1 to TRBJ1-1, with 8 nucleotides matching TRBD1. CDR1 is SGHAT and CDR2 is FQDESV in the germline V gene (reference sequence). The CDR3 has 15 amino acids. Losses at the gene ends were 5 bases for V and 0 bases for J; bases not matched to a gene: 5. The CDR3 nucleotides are TGTGCCAGCAGCCCGGGACAGGTGATGAACACTGAAGCTTTCTTT. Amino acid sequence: CASSPGQVMNTEAFF. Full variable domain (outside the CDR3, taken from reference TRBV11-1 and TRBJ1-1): EAEVAQSPRYKITEKSQAVAFWCDPISGHATLYWYRQILGQGPELLVQFQDESVVDDSQLPKDRFSAERLKGVDSTLKIQPAELGDSAMYLCASSPGQVMNTEAFFGQGTRLTVV.

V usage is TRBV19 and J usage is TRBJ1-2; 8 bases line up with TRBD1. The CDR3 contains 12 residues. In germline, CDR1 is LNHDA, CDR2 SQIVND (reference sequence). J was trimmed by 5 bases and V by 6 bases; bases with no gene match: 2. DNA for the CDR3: TGTGCCAGTAGCGGACAGGGTTATGGCTACACCTTC. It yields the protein CASSGQGYGYTF. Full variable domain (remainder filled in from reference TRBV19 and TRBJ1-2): DGGITQSPKYLFRKEGQNVTLSCEQNLNHDAMYWYRQDPGQGLRLIYYSQIVNDFQKGDIAEGYSVSREKKESFPLTVTSAQKNPTAFYLCASSGQGYGYTFGSGTRLTVV.

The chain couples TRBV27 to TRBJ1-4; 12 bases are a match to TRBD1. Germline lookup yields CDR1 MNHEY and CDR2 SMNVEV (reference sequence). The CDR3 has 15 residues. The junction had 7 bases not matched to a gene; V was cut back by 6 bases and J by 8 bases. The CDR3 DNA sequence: TGTGCCAGCAGGGGACAGGGGGCCCTAGGAGAAAAACTGTTTTTT. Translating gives CASRGQGALGEKLFF.

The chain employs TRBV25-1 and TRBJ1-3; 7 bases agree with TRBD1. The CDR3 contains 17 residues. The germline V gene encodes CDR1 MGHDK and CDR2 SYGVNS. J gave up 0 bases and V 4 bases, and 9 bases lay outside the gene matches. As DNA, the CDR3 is TGTGCCAGCAGTGCGTGGAGTGACAGGGACTCTGGAAACACCATATATTTT. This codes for CASSAWSDRDSGNTIYF.

The chain's CDR3 is CASSSPGNTIYF. CDR3 nucleotides: TGTGCCAGCAGCTCCCCTGGAAACACCATATATTTT. J is TRBJ1-3 and V is TRBV5-8, with D hard to call. Germline V gene lookup returns CDR1 SGHTS and CDR2 YDEGEE. V was pared by 3 bases and J by 2 bases, with 3 bases between. This CDR3 is built from 12 residues.

CDR3 region: CASSFGRSYEQYV. Written as DNA, the CDR3 is TGTGCCAGCAGTTTCGGACGGTCCTACGAGCAGTACGTC. The chain joins TRBV28 to TRBJ2-7, with D uncertain. The V gene's germline CDR1 is MDHEN and CDR2 SYDVKM. CDR3 length: 13 residues. Trimming took off 3 bases at V and 1 base at J, with 7 bases between the two ends.

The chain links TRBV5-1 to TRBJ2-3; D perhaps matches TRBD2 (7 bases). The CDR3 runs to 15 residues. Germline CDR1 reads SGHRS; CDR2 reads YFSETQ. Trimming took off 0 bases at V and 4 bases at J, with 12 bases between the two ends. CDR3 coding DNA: TGCGCCAGCAGCTTGGGTACGGGGGGCGCAGATACGCAGTATTTT. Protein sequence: CASSLGTGGADTQYF.

The CDR3 loop reads CASGPGAGGPIDTQYF. DNA of the CDR3: TGTGCTAGTGGCCCCGGTGCAGGGGGCCCAATAGATACGCAGTATTTT. The gene calls are TRBV12-5 and TRBJ2-3; TRBD1 agrees at 8 bases. Trimming removed 6 bases from V and 5 bases from J; junction bases left unmatched: 13. The length of the CDR3 is 16 residues. Per germline, CDR1 LGHNT and CDR2 FRNRAP.

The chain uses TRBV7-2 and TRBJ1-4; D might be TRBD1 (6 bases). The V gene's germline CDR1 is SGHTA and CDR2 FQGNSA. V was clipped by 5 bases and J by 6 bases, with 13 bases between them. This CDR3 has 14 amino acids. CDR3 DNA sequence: TGTGCCAGCAGCAACAGGGCGAGGGATGAAAAACTGTTTTTT. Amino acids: CASSNRARDEKLFF.

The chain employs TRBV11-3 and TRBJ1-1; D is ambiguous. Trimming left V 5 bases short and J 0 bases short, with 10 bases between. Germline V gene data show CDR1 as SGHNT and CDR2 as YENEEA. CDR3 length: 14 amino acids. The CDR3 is CASSLSGMNTEAFF. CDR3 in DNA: TGTGCCAGCAGCCTCTCCGGGATGAACACTGAAGCTTTCTTT. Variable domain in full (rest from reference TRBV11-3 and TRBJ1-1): EAGVVQSPRYKIIEKKQPVAFWCNPISGHNTLYWYLQNLGQGPELLIRYENEEAVDDSQLPKDRFSAERLKGVDSTLKIQPAELGDSAVYLCASSLSGMNTEAFFGQGTRLTVV.

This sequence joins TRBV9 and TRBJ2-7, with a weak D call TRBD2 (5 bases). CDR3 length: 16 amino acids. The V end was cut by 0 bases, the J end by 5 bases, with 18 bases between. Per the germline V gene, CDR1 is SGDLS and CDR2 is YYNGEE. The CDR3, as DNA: TGTGCCAGCAGCGTAGGTGAGGGTGGTGGACCCCACGAGCAGTACTTC. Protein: CASSVGEGGGPHEQYF. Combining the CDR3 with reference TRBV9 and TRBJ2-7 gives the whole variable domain DSGVTQTPKHLITATGQRVTLRCSPRSGDLSVYWYQQSLDQGLQFLIQYYNGEERAKGNILERFSAQQFPDLHSELNLSSLELGDSALYFCASSVGEGGGPHEQYFGPGTRLTVT.

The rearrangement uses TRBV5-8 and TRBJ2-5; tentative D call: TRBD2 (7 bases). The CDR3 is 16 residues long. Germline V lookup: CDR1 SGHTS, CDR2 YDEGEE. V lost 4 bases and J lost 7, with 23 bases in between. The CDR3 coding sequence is TGTGCCAGCAGCCCTCACGAAACAGAAGGGGGGGGGACCCAGTACTTC. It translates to CASSPHETEGGGTQYF.

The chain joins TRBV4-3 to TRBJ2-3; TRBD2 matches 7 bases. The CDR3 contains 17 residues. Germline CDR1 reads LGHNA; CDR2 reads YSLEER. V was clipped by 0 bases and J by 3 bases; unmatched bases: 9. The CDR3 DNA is TGCGCCAGCAGCCAAGAGCTGCCAGGGAGGGGAACAGATACGCAGTATTTT. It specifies CASSQELPGRGTDTQYF.